The 4 T cell receptor beta chains reported below all come from one sample, sequenced in a study of blood T cells in healthy people across ages. Next came a second PCR, run for about 6 to 12 cycles, which used a sample-barcoded 5' primer along with a J-beta primer mix. TCRdb fed the 5' RACE reads into MiXCR, producing one record per CDR3 protein. This table has about 590,000 distinct CDR3 sequences, about 30% appearing once. Sequencing was done on a sample of blood. Receptors originate from a woman over 75 in good health.

In its sample, this clonotype was seen a few times. V is TRBV20-1 and J is TRBJ2-7; D not resolved. Germline loops: CDR1 DFQATT, CDR2 SNEGSKA (reference sequence). The ends were cut back, 7 bases at V and 7 bases at J, with 17 bases in the middle. The CDR3 extends over 12 amino acids. Written as DNA, the CDR3 is TGCAGTGGGGCCCGGGCCGTGGGTGAGCAGTACTTC. The encoded protein is CSGARAVGEQYF.

There are many counts of this clonotype. This chain links TRBV29-1 with TRBJ2-7; no reliable D call. V lost 0 bases to trimming and J lost 2 bases, with 5 bases between them. In germline, CDR1 is SQVTM, CDR2 ANQGSEA. There are 12 residues in the CDR3. The CDR3 here is CSVEDGTYEQYF. CDR3 bases: TGCAGCGTTGAAGATGGCACCTACGAGCAGTACTTC.

This clonotype was observed a handful of times. In DNA, the CDR3 is TGTGCCAGCAGCTCGAGACAGTCCCAACACTCCAATGAGCAGTACTTC. Its protein is CASSSRQSQHSNEQYF. The chain combines TRBV5-6 with TRBJ2-5; possibly TRBD1 for D (5 bases). Trimming cost V 3 bases and J 11 bases, with 26 bases left between them. The CDR3 is 16 residues long. Germline V gene data show CDR1 as SGHDT and CDR2 as YYEEEE. Variable domain in full (rest from reference TRBV5-6 and TRBJ2-5): DAGVTQSPTHLIKTRGQQVTLRCSPKSGHDTVSWYQQALGQGPQFIFQYYEEEERQRGNFPDRFSGHQFPNYSSELNVNALLLGDSALYLCASSSRQSQHSNEQYFGPGTRLLVL.

CDR3 sequence reads: CASSPPGLAGGEQFF. DNA for the CDR3: TGTGCCAGCAGTCCCCCCGGACTAGCGGGAGGTGAGCAGTTCTTC. The rearrangement links TRBV6-5 to TRBJ2-1; 14 bases agree with TRBD2. The CDR3 sequence is 15 residues long. V shed 5 bases, J shed 9 bases, and the junction held 6 bases outside the gene matches. Germline V gene lookup returns CDR1 MNHEY and CDR2 SVGAGI.